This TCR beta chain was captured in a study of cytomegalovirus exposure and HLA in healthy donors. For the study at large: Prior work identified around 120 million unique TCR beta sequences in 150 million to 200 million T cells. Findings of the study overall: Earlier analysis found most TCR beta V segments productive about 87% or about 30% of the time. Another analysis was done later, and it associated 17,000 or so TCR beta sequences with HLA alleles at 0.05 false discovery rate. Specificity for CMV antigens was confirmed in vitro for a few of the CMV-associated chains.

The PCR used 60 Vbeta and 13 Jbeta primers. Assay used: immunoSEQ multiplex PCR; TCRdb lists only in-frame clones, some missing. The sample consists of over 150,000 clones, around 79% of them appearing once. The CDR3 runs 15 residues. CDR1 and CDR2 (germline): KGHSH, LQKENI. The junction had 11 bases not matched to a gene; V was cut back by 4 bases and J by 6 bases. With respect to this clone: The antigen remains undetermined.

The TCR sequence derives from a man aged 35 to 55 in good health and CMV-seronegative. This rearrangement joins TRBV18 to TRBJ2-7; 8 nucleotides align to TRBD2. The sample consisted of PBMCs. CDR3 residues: CASSRETSVVSEQYF. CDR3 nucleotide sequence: TGTGCCAGCTCACGGGAGACTAGCGTCGTCTCCGAGCAGTACTTC.